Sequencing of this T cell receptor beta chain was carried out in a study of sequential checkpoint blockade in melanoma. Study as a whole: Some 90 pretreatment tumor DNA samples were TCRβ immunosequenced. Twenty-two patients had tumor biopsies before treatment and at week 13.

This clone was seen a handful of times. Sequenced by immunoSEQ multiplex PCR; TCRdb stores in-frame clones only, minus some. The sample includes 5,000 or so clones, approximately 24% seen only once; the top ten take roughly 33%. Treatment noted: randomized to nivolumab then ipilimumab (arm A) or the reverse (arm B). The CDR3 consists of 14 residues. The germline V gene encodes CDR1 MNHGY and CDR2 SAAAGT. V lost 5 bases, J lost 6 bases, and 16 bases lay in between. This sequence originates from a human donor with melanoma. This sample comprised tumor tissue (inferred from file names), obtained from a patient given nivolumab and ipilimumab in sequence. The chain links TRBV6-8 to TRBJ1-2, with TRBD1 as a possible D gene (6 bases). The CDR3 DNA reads TGTGCCAGCAGTACCCCCGACAGGTTCGATGGCTACACCTTC. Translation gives CASSTPDRFDGYTF.